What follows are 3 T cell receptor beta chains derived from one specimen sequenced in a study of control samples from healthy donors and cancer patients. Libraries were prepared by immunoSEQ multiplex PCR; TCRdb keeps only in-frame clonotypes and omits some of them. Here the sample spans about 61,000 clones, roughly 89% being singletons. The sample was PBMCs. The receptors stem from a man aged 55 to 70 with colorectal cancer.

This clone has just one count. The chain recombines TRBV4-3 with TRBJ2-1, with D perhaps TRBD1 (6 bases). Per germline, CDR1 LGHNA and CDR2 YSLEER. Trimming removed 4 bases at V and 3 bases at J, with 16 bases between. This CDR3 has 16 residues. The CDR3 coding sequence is TGCGCCAGCAGCCCAGAAGGACAGAGAATCTACAATGAGCAGTTCTTC. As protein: CASSPEGQRIYNEQFF.

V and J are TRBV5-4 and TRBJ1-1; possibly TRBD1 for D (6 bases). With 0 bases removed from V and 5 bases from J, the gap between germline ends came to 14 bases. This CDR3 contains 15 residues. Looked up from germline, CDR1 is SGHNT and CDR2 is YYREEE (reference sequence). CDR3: CASSLGGAATTEAFF. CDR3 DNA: TGTGCCAGCAGCTTGGGGGGGGCGGCTACGACTGAAGCTTTCTTT.

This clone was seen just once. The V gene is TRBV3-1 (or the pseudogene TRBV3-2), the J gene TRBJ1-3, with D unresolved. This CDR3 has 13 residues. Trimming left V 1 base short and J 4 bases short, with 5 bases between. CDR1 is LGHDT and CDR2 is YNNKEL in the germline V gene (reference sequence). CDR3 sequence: CASSQARGNTIYF. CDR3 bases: TGTGCCAGCAGCCAAGCTCGGGGAAACACCATATATTTT.